The following is a TCR beta chain sequence with its context. TCRdb's table, derived via immunoSEQ multiplex PCR, lists solely in-frame clones and lacks some. Among about 84,000 clones listed, less than 90% were seen once. The data were obtained in a study of blood T cell repertoires in COVID-19. At the level of the study: Acute and convalescent COVID-19 samples came from the United States, Italy and Spain. PBMCs, B-cell-depleted T cells, or T cells provided the cDNA or gDNA that made up the material.

V was pared by 0 bases and J by 6 bases, with 11 bases between. Germline values: CDR1 SGHTA, CDR2 FQGNSA. The CDR3 runs to 15 residues. V is TRBV7-2 and J is TRBJ2-2; tentative D call: TRBD2 (5 bases). Sequenced: peripheral blood. This TCR was recovered from a man older than 75 with active or convalescent COVID-19. The CDR3 coding sequence is TGTGCCAGCAGCTTAGCGGGAGTTGGGGCCGGGGAGCTGTTTTTT. It translates to CASSLAGVGAGELFF.